A selection of T cell receptor beta chains follows, all from one sample in a study of monozygotic twins with inflammatory bowel disease. TCRdb re-called the 5' RACE reads and shows each CDR3 protein once, DNA omitted. The sample has around 410,000 distinct CDR3 sequences. The sequencing input was blood. These receptors all come from a human donor with ulcerative colitis or Crohn's disease, or a healthy co-twin of an affected twin (not recorded which). CDR3s include the opening cysteine and the closing phenylalanine or tryptophan. Fields, in order: V gene, J gene, CDR3 protein.

V gene: TRBV18; J gene: TRBJ2-7; CDR3 protein: CASSGSPAYEQYF
V gene: TRBV30; J gene: TRBJ1-2; CDR3 protein: CAWNRHEGKVHYGYTF
V gene: TRBV7-9; J gene: TRBJ1-6; CDR3 protein: CASSGDRNFNSPLHF
V gene: TRBV29-1; J gene: TRBJ2-7; CDR3 protein: CSVAVGVTYEQYF
V gene: TRBV12-3/TRBV12-4; J gene: TRBJ2-1; CDR3 protein: CASSFTGGAFSEQFF
V gene: TRBV12-3/TRBV12-4; J gene: TRBJ1-3; CDR3 protein: CASSWDRTFSGNTIYF
V gene: TRBV27; J gene: TRBJ2-7; CDR3 protein: CASIRWTSGGSPYEQYF
V gene: TRBV14; J gene: TRBJ1-1; CDR3 protein: CASSQERGTEAFF
V gene: TRBV6-5; J gene: TRBJ1-2; CDR3 protein: CASSYSPPGGYGYTF
V gene: TRBV3-1; J gene: TRBJ2-2; CDR3 protein: CASSQDRVTGELFF
V gene: TRBV6-5; J gene: TRBJ2-2; CDR3 protein: CASSYSRSSGITGELFF
V gene: TRBV6-5; J gene: TRBJ2-3; CDR3 protein: CASSYSGLAGKTTDTQYF
V gene: TRBV30; J gene: TRBJ2-3; CDR3 protein: CAWSGGAFGYTQYF
V gene: TRBV7-6; J gene: TRBJ2-7; CDR3 protein: CASSLGVASYEQYF
V gene: TRBV27; J gene: TRBJ2-1; CDR3 protein: CASSLFGDEQFF
V gene: TRBV10-3; J gene: TRBJ1-4; CDR3 protein: CAIRASRNEKLFF
V gene: TRBV6-6; J gene: TRBJ1-5; CDR3 protein: CASSLGSYQPQHF
V gene: TRBV7-2; J gene: TRBJ1-3; CDR3 protein: CASSPDSTFSGNTIYF
V gene: TRBV14; J gene: TRBJ1-2; CDR3 protein: CASSTGGLRGYTF
V gene: TRBV27; J gene: TRBJ1-1; CDR3 protein: CASSLNGGLNTEAFF
V gene: TRBV24-1; J gene: TRBJ1-3; CDR3 protein: CATSDARPGTSGNTIYF
V gene: TRBV28; J gene: TRBJ2-7; CDR3 protein: CASRIGGPYEQYF